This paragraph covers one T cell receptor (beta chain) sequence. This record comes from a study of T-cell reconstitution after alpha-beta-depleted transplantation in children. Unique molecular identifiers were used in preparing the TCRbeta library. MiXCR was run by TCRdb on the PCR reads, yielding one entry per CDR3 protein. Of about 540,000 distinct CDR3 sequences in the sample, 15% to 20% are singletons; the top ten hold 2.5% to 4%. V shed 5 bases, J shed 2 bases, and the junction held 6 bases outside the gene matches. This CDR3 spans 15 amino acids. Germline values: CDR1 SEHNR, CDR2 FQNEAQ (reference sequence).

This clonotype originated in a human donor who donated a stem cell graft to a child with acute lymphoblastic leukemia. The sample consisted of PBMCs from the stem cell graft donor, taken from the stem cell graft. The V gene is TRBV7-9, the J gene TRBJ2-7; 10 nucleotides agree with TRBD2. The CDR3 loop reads CASSRTSGRTYEQYF. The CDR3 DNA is TGTGCCAGCAGCAGGACTAGCGGAAGAACCTACGAGCAGTACTTC.